These 23 T cell receptor beta chains share one sample of origin, sequenced in a study of type 1 regulatory T cells. Antigens of these TCRs are unknown. TCRdb itself ran the reads through MiXCR, one entry per CDR3 protein. The table records about 74,000 distinct CDR3 sequences, roughly three fifths of them present only once. Source material: cultured T cells, either the whole culture or a sorted T cell fraction (not recorded which). Documented subset: Tr1-enriched cell product generated in vitro against host alloantigens. The receptors derive from a human donor in good health.

This clonotype has a single count. This chain links TRBV7-2 with TRBJ2-2; D not certain. The germline V gene encodes CDR1 SGHTA and CDR2 FQGNSA. The CDR3 loop spans 14 amino acids. V was cut by 1 base and J by 0 bases, with 3 bases left in between. The CDR3 sequence is CASSLGSNTGELFF. CDR3 in DNA: TGTGCCAGCAGCTTAGGATCGAACACCGGGGAGCTGTTTTTT.

This chain joins TRBV20-1 and TRBJ2-7; tentative D call: TRBD2 (6 bases). The CDR3 sequence is 13 residues long. From germline, CDR1 is DFQATT and CDR2 SNEGSKA (reference sequence). V lost 6 bases and J 3 bases, leaving 15 bases between the germline ends. This CDR3 is CSAQERRGYEQYF. The CDR3, as DNA: TGCAGTGCACAAGAACGGCGGGGCTACGAGCAGTACTTC.

The chain is built from TRBV12-3 or TRBV12-4 and TRBJ1-1; D is perhaps TRBD1 (5 bases). Deletions cut 6 bases from V and 1 base from J, with 24 bases between. The CDR3 length is 18 residues. CDR3 DNA: TGTGCCAGCAGACTTTCAGGGCAGTCGACTTTGGGGAACACTGAAGCTTTCTTT. Its translation: CASRLSGQSTLGNTEAFF.

This clonotype was counted a single time. This chain uses TRBV4-1 with TRBJ2-7; 8 nucleotides agree with TRBD1. The CDR3 runs to 20 residues. The J segment lost 1 base and the V segment lost 1 base, leaving 18 bases of the junction unmatched. Per the germline V gene, CDR1 is MGHRA and CDR2 is YSYEKL. The CDR3 loop is CASSQVLSDRAAGKSYEQYF. CDR3 DNA sequence: TGCGCCAGCAGCCAAGTTCTATCGGACAGGGCGGCGGGTAAGTCCTACGAGCAGTACTTC.

The chain's CDR3 is CASSPGTAYNEQFF. The CDR3 DNA is TGTGCCAGCAGCCCCGGGACAGCTTACAATGAGCAGTTCTTC. The chain has TRBV5-6 and TRBJ2-1; 7 nucleotides align to TRBD1. V trimming: 4 bases; J trimming: 4 bases; junction bases outside the gene matches: 5. Germline V CDR1 and CDR2: SGHDT, YYEEEE. This CDR3 has 14 residues.

This rearrangement joins TRBV20-1 to TRBJ2-5; D call uncertain. This CDR3 has 12 residues. The V end was cut by 3 bases, the J end by 1 base, with 6 bases between. Germline values: CDR1 DFQATT, CDR2 SNEGSKA (reference sequence). CDR3 nucleotide sequence: TGCAGTGCTAGGCCAGCCCAAGAGACCCAGTACTTC. Its protein product is CSARPAQETQYF.

The CDR3 DNA is TGTGCCAGCAGTTACTCGATTTACCTCACAGATACGCAGTATTTT. This gives the protein CASSYSIYLTDTQYF. The rearrangement joins TRBV6-2 or TRBV6-3 to TRBJ2-3; the D is unclear. Trimming left V 0 bases short and J 2 bases short, with 9 bases between. The CDR3 totals 15 residues. In germline, CDR1 is MNHEY, CDR2 SVGEGT.

V usage is TRBV20-1 and J usage is TRBJ2-7; 8 bases line up with TRBD2. Germline CDR1 and CDR2: DFQATT and SNEGSKA (reference sequence). With 6 bases clipped from V and 8 bases from J, the junction kept 27 bases outside the gene matches. The CDR3 runs 18 residues. Here the CDR3 DNA reads TGCAGTGCAGTTGGGGTAATCCGTAAGAATAGCGGGAAAATCAAGCAGTACTTC. Encoded protein: CSAVGVIRKNSGKIKQYF.

A few counts support this clonotype. CDR3 in amino acids: CACQVSSYNEQFF. The CDR3, as DNA: TGTGCCTGCCAGGTCAGCTCCTACAATGAGCAGTTCTTC. The chain combines TRBV30 with TRBJ2-1; D ambiguous. The CDR3 spans 13 residues. The germline CDR1 and CDR2 sequences are GTSNPN and SVGIG (reference sequence). V gave up 6 bases and J gave up 0 bases, with 9 bases separating them.

The chain joins TRBV15 to TRBJ2-2; D call uncertain. CDR1 and CDR2 (germline): LNHNV, YYDKDF (reference sequence). Trimming pared 7 bases from V and 2 bases from J, leaving 11 bases between. The CDR3 totals 14 residues. This chain's CDR3 is CATTDPSNTGELFF. CDR3 nucleotides: TGTGCCACCACAGACCCATCAAACACCGGGGAGCTGTTTTTT.

As DNA, the CDR3 is TGTGCCAGCAGAAAACCTGGGGGCCTAAAATTGGGCAACACTGAAGCTTTCTTT. This gives the protein CASRKPGGLKLGNTEAFF. V usage is TRBV12-3 or TRBV12-4 and J usage is TRBJ1-1; a weak D match, TRBD1 (6 bases). The V end lost 6 bases, the J end lost 2 bases, and 25 bases lay between the germline ends. The CDR3 covers 18 residues.

This chain links TRBV15 with TRBJ1-1; D uncertain. The CDR3 length is 15 residues. Germline CDR1 and CDR2: LNHNV and YYDKDF (reference sequence). V lost 1 base and J lost 1, with 10 bases in between. CDR3 in amino acids: CATSRGERSNTEAFF. In DNA, the CDR3 is TGTGCCACCAGCAGAGGAGAGAGATCGAACACTGAAGCTTTCTTT. The entire variable domain, with the rest obtained from reference TRBV15 and TRBJ1-1, is as follows: DAMVIQNPRYQVTQFGKPVTLSCSQTLNHNVMYWYQQKSSQAPKLLFHYYDKDFNNEADTPDNFQSRRPNTSFCFLDIRSPGLGDTAMYLCATSRGERSNTEAFFGQGTRLTVV.

V is TRBV11-2 and J is TRBJ2-1, with 7 bases that match TRBD2. Germline trimming cut 4 bases from V and 4 bases from J; bases unmatched to any gene: 10. Germline values: CDR1 SGHAT, CDR2 FQNNGV. The CDR3 sequence is 16 residues long. The CDR3 DNA reads as TGTGCCAGCAGCTCTAGACCGACTAGCATTTACAATGAGCAGTTCTTC. Protein: CASSSRPTSIYNEQFF.

This clonotype was observed a single time. This chain joins TRBV3-1 and TRBJ2-7, with a tentative D call TRBD2 (5 bases). The CDR3 has 15 amino acids. Germline lookup yields CDR1 LGHDT and CDR2 YNNKEL (reference sequence). Trimming left V 1 base short and J 6 bases short, with 16 bases between. The CDR3 nucleotides are TGTGCCAGCAGCCAAGCTTGGCAGGAGGACCTCGAGCAGTACTTC. As protein: CASSQAWQEDLEQYF.

The chain recombines TRBV28 with TRBJ2-5, with 10 bases fitting TRBD2. Germline CDR1 MDHEN, CDR2 SYDVKM. V shed 4 bases, J shed 5 bases, and the junction held 7 bases outside the gene matches. The length of the CDR3 is 15 residues. CDR3 region: CASSYASGSIETQYF. The CDR3 DNA sequence: TGTGCCAGCAGTTACGCTAGCGGGAGTATTGAGACCCAGTACTTC.

The chain combines TRBV12-3 or TRBV12-4 with TRBJ1-2; the match to TRBD1 covers 7 bases. The CDR3 length is 13 residues. Losses at the gene ends were 6 bases for V and 8 bases for J; bases not matched to a gene: 9. CDR3 in DNA: TGTGCCAGCAGCCCAGACAGGGTGCGAGGCTACACCTTC. Its protein product is CASSPDRVRGYTF.

This chain connects TRBV28 to TRBJ2-1, with 12 bases aligning to TRBD2. Germline V gene data show CDR1 as MDHEN and CDR2 as SYDVKM. CDR3 size: 15 residues. The V gene end was trimmed by 1 base and the J gene end by 6 bases; junction bases not matched to a gene: 1. CDR3 sequence: CASSLSLAGGNEQFF. In DNA, the CDR3 is TGTGCCAGCAGTTTATCACTAGCGGGAGGCAATGAGCAGTTCTTC.

This clonotype was detected a few times. V and J are TRBV6-4 and TRBJ2-7, with 13 bases that match TRBD2. The CDR3 consists of 18 residues. J gave up 0 bases and V 0 bases, and 5 bases lay outside the gene matches. Germline-derived CDR1 and CDR2 are MRHNA and SNTAGT. The CDR3 loop is CASSDSTGTSGNSYEQYF. The DNA of the CDR3 is TGTGCCAGCAGTGACTCGACGGGGACTAGCGGGAACTCCTACGAGCAGTACTTC.

For this clonotype: At one of its ends the junction is not consistent with the germline gene, which may arise from a read error. The chain carries TRBV19 and TRBJ2-1; 7 bases are a match to TRBD2. Per the germline V gene, CDR1 is LNHDA and CDR2 is SQIVND (reference sequence). This CDR3 comprises 18 residues. The CDR3 spells CTSRYSSGQHSSYNEQFF. The CDR3 region has the DNA TGTACCAGTAGATATTCTAGCGGACAACATAGCTCCTACAATGAGCAGTTCTTC.

V and J are TRBV27 and TRBJ1-4, with 10 bases that match TRBD1. Germline-derived CDR1 and CDR2 are MNHEY and SMNVEV (reference sequence). Trimming took 2 bases from V and 7 from J; bases not matched to a gene: 4. CDR3 length: 15 residues. CDR3 protein: CASSLAGTGVEKLFF. CDR3 bases: TGTGCCAGCAGTTTAGCCGGGACAGGGGTTGAAAAACTGTTTTTT.

This chain joins TRBV7-9 and TRBJ2-5; the match to TRBD2 covers 9 bases. Germline loops: CDR1 SEHNR, CDR2 FQNEAQ (reference sequence). This CDR3 spans 18 amino acids. Trimming cost V 1 base and J 5 bases; bases outside gene matches: 14. The CDR3 spells CASSLGFSGSGVEETQYF. The CDR3 bases are TGTGCCAGCAGCTTAGGATTTAGCGGGAGCGGAGTAGAGGAGACCCAGTACTTC.

The rearrangement links TRBV30 to TRBJ1-2; D may be TRBD1 (5 bases). Germline CDR1 is GTSNPN and CDR2 is SVGIG (reference sequence). The V and J ends lost 0 bases and 3 bases respectively, with 5 bases between them. The CDR3 runs 12 residues. The CDR3 loop reads CAWSVGDYGYTF. CDR3 in DNA: TGTGCCTGGAGTGTAGGGGACTATGGCTACACCTTC.

This sequence joins TRBV7-8 and TRBJ2-7; tentatively, D is TRBD2 (6 bases). The germline V and J ends were trimmed by 4 bases and 2 bases, with 12 bases remaining between them. This CDR3 comprises 14 residues. Germline values: CDR1 SGHVS, CDR2 FQNEAQ. CDR3 in amino acids: CASSWKTRTYEQYF. The CDR3 DNA is TGTGCCAGCAGCTGGAAGACTAGGACCTACGAGCAGTACTTC.